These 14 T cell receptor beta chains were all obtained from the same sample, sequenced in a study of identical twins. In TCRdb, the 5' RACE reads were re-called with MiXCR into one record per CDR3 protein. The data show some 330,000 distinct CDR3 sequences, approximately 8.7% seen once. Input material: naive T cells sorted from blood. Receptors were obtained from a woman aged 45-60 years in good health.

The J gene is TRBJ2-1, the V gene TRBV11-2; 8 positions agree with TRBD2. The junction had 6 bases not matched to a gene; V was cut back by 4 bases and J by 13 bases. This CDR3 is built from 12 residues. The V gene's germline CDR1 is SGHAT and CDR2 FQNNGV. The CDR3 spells CASSSAGVEQFF. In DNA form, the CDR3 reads TGTGCCAGCAGCTCAGCGGGAGTGGAACAGTTCTTC.

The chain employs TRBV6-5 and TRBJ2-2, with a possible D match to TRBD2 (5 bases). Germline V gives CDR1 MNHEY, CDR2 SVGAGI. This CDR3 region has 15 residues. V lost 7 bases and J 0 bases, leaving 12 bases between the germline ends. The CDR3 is CASKARGANTGELFF. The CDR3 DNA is TGTGCCAGCAAGGCCCGGGGAGCGAACACCGGGGAGCTGTTTTTT.

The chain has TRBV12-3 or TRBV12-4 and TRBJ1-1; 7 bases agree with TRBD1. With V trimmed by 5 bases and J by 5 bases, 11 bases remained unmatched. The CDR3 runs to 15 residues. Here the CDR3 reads CASSMQRGRWTEAFF. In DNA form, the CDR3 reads TGTGCCAGCAGTATGCAAAGGGGGCGGTGGACTGAAGCTTTCTTT.

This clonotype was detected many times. CDR3 DNA: TGTGCCAGCAGCCAAGATGGGACTTTAAACAGGGCCTATGGCTACACCTTC. It is translated as CASSQDGTLNRAYGYTF. J is TRBJ1-2 and V is TRBV4-2; weak D call: TRBD1 (6 bases). Looked up from germline, CDR1 is LGHNA and CDR2 is YNFKEQ. The CDR3 extends over 17 amino acids. Trimming took off 0 bases at V and 4 bases at J, with 18 bases between the two ends.

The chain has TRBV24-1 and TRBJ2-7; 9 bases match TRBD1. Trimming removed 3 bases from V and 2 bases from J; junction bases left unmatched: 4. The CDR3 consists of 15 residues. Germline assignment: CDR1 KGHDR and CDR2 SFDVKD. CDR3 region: CATSDSRTGAYEQYF. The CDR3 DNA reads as TGTGCCACCAGTGATAGTAGGACAGGGGCCTACGAGCAGTACTTC.

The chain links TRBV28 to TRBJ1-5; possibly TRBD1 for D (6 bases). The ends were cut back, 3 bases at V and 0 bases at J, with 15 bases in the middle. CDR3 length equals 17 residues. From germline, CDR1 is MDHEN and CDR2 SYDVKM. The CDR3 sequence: CASSFPRGRNSNQPQHF. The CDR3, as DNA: TGTGCCAGCAGTTTCCCCCGGGGGCGGAATAGCAATCAGCCCCAGCATTTT. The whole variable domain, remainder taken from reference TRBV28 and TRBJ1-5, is DVKVTQSSRYLVKRTGEKVFLECVQDMDHENMFWYRQDPGLGLRLIYFSYDVKMKEKGDIPEGYSVSREKKERFSLILESASTNQTSMYLCASSFPRGRNSNQPQHFGDGTRLSIL.

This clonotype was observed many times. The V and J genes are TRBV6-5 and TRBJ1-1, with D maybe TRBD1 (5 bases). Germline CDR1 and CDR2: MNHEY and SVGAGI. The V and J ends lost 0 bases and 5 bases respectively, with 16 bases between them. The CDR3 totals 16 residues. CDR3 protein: CASSYSLGEKSTEAFF. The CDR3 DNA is TGTGCCAGCAGTTACTCCCTAGGGGAGAAAAGTACTGAAGCTTTCTTT.

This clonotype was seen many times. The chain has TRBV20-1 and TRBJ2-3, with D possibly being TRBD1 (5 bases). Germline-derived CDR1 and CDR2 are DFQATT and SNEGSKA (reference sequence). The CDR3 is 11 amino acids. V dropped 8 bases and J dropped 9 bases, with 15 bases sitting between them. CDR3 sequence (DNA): TGCAGTATCAACTCAGGGCCGACGCAGTATTTT. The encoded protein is CSINSGPTQYF.

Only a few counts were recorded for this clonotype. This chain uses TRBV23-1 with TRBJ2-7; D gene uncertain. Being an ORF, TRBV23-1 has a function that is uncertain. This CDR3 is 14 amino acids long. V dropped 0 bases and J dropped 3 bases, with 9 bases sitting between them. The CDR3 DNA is TGCGCCAGCAGTCAATCGCCAGGAAACTACGAGCAGTACTTC. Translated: CASSQSPGNYEQYF.

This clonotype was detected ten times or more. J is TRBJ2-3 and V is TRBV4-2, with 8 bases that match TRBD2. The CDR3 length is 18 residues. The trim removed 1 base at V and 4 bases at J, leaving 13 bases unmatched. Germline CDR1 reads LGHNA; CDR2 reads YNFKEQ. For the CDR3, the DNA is TGTGCCAGCAGCCAAGCCACGGGGAGTGGCGGGAGGCCAGATACGCAGTATTTT. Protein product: CASSQATGSGGRPDTQYF.

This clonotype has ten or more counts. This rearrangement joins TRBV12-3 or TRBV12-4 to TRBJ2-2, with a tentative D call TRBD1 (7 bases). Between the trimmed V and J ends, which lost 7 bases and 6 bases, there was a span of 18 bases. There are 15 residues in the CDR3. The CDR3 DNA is TGTGCCAGCATTGACAGGGCGGGGTCGGCCGGGGAGCTGTTTTTT. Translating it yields CASIDRAGSAGELFF.

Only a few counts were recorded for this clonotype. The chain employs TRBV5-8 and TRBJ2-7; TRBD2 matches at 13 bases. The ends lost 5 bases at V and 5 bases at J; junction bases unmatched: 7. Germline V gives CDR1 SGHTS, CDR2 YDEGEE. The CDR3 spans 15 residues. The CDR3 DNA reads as TGTGCCAGCAGACTGACTAGCGGGAGGAAACACGAGCAGTACTTC. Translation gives CASRLTSGRKHEQYF.

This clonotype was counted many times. CDR3 in amino acids: CASSLGDRDRTDTQYF. For the CDR3, the DNA is TGCGCCAGCAGCCTGGGGGACAGGGACCGAACAGATACGCAGTATTTT. V usage is TRBV5-1 and J usage is TRBJ2-3; 9 nucleotides agree with TRBD1. This CDR3 region has 16 residues. Germline V lookup: CDR1 SGHRS, CDR2 YFSETQ. Trimming at V came to 4 bases and at J to 3 bases, leaving 9 bases not matched to a gene.

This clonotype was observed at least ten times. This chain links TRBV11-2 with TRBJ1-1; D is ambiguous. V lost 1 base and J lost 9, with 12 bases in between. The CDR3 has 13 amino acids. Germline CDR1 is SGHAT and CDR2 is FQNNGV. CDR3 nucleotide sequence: TGTGCCAGCAGCTTAGTGGCAGAGAAAAAAGCTTTCTTT. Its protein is CASSLVAEKKAFF.